Included here is one T cell receptor beta chain sequence, with context. These data originate in a study of Ad26.COV2.S vaccination and SARS-CoV-2 variants. The CDR3 runs 14 residues. Germline assignment: CDR1 SGDLS and CDR2 YYNGEE. V lost 0 bases, J lost 0 bases, and 5 bases lay in between. Treatment indicated: roughly 20 received Ad26.COV2.S at low or high dose, single or two shots; several received placebo; per-sample allocation not given. Samples came from day 63 after the first vaccine or placebo injection. The repertoire was sequenced with immunoSEQ multiplex PCR; TCRdb's copy has only in-frame clones and lacks some. The sample gives approximately 480,000 clones, roughly 89% of which show up once; roughly 12% is in the top ten.

The genes are TRBV9 and TRBJ2-3; D remains unclear. The sequence derives from a person between 18 and 60 years old who received the Ad26.COV2.S COVID-19 vaccine or a placebo. Sequencing was performed on peripheral blood, taken in a trial of Ad26.COV2.S vaccine versus placebo. The CDR3 DNA follows: TGTGCCAGCAGCGTAGGGGTCAGCACAGATACGCAGTATTTT. The encoded protein is CASSVGVSTDTQYF.